What follows describes a single T cell receptor beta chain. Participant age was roughly 18 to 95 years, and participants resided in around 24 US areas. Cohorts were based on clinical histories the participants reported. Sequencing used immunoSEQ multiplex PCR; TCRdb keeps in-frame clones, though not all of them. The table has 300,000 to 350,000 clones, roughly 89% seen once. The germline gives CDR1 SGHAT, CDR2 FQNNGV. V was pared by 0 bases and J by 5 bases, with 16 bases between. This CDR3 is built from 17 residues. This entry belongs to a study of blood T cell repertoires in COVID-19. The sample comprised PBMCs or T cells enriched from blood (not recorded which). The clonotype originates from a woman between 18 and 29 years old who had recovered from COVID-19. This chain links TRBV11-2 with TRBJ2-2; D is perhaps TRBD1 (6 bases). The CDR3 DNA reads as TGTGCCAGCAGCTTAGATCTGTGGCAGGGGAGAACCGGGGAGCTGTTTTTT. Its protein is CASSLDLWQGRTGELFF.